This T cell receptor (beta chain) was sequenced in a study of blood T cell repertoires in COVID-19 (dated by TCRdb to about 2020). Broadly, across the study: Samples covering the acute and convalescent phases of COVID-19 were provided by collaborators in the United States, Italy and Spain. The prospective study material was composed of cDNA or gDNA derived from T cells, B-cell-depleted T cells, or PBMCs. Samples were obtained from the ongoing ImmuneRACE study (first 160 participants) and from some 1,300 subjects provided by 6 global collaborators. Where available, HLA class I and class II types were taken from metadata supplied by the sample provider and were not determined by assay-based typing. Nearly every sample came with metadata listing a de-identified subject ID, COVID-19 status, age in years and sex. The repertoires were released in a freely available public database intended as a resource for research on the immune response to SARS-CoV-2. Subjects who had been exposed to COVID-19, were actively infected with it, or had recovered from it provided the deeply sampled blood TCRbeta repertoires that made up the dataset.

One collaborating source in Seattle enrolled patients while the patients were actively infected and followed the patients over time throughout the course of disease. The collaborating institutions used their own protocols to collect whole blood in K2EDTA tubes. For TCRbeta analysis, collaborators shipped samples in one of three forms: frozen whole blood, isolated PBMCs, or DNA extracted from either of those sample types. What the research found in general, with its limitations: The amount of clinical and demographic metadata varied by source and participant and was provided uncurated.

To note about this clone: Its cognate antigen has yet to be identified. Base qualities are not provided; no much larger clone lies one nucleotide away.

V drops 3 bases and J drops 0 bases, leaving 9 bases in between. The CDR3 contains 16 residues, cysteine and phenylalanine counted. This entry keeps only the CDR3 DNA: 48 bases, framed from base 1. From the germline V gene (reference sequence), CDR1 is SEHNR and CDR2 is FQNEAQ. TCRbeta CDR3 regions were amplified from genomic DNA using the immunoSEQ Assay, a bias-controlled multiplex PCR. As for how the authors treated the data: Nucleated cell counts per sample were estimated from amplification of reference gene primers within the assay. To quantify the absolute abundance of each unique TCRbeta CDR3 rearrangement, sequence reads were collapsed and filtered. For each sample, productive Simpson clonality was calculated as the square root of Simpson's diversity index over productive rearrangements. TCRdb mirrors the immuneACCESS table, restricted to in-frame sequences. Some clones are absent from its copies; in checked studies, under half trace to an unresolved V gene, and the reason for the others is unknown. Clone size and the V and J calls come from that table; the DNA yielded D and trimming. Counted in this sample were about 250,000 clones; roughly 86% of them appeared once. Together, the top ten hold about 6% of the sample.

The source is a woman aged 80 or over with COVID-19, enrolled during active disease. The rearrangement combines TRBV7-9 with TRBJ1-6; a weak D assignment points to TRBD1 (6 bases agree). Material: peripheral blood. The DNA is TGTGCCAGCAGCTTCGACAGGAGCTCCTATAATTCACCCCTCCACTTT. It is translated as CASSFDRSSYNSPLHF. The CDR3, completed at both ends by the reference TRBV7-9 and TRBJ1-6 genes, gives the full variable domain DTGVSQNPRHKITKRGQNVTFRCDPISEHNRLYWYRQTLGQGPEFLTYFQNEAQLEKSRLLSDRFSAERPKGSFSTLEIQRTEQGDSAMYLCASSFDRSSYNSPLHFGNGTRLTVT.